This TCR beta chain was retrieved from a study of cytomegalovirus exposure and HLA in healthy donors. This clone was observed a handful of times. Its antigen remains unknown. Germline V gene sequence: CDR1 ENHRY, CDR2 SYGVKD. The CDR3 is 13 residues long. Trimming pared 9 bases from V and 0 bases from J, leaving 9 bases between. 13 Jbeta primers and 60 Vbeta primers were used for the PCR. Assay used: immunoSEQ multiplex PCR; TCRdb lists only in-frame clones, some missing. In the table there are over 40,000 clones, about 90% of which are singletons. Overall study findings and caveats: TCR beta sequences reportedly predicted most subjects' HLA-A and HLA-B alleles accurately.

The sample was PBMCs. The rearrangement links TRBV10-3 to TRBJ1-3, with D unresolved. This receptor was obtained from a woman between 35 and 50 years old in good health and CMV-seropositive. CDR3 sequence reads: CAISSGSGNTIYF. The CDR3 coding sequence is TGTGCCATATCATCCGGCTCTGGAAACACCATATATTTT.